This T cell receptor beta chain was recorded in a study of shared clonotypes between healthy human individuals. Study-wide points: Limitation of the genetic and exposure-history diversity represented came from the few donors.

Remarks on this clone: Its antigen is unidentified.

Generated by immunoSEQ multiplex PCR, the TCRdb table keeps only in-frame clones and is missing some. The sample has fewer than 650,000 clones; around 80% are singletons. The sequenced sample consisted of PBMCs. The TCR comes from a woman in her forties in good health. Some clones in this sample may be carry-over from other donors' samples.

DNA of the CDR3: TGTGCCAGCAGCGCCGGGCGGAGCTCCTACAATGAGCAGTTCTTC. Translating gives CASSAGRSSYNEQFF. This chain links TRBV11-3 with TRBJ2-1, with D unresolved. Trimming left V 5 bases short and J 0 bases short, with 11 bases between. From germline, CDR1 is SGHNT and CDR2 YENEEA. There are 15 residues in the CDR3.